This record concerns one T cell receptor beta chain sequence. What it recognizes is unknown. The CDR3 is 13 residues long. Germline loops: CDR1 SGHTA, CDR2 FQGNSA. The ends were cut back, 4 bases at V and 4 bases at J, with 9 bases in the middle. The data derive from a study of T cell responses to AZD1222 COVID-19 vaccine. Study results and caveats: The study sampled repertoires only after the peak T cell response. Elevations in Spike-specific TCR breadth and depth followed administration of two AZD1222 doses. CD4 TCRs associated with vaccination spanned spike, dominating at 160-218 and 743-854.

Produced via immunoSEQ multiplex PCR; TCRdb's table is partial and in-frame only. The sample lists about 110,000 clones, 91% occurring once. The specimen comprised peripheral blood, sampled on day 0 of AZD1222 vaccination. The TCR comes from an adult in good health. This sequence joins TRBV7-2 and TRBJ2-3, with D hard to call. CDR3 amino acids: CASSYRVADTQYF. In DNA form, the CDR3 reads TGTGCCAGCAGCTACCGGGTGGCAGATACGCAGTATTTT.